This TCR beta chain was identified during a study of blood T cell repertoires in COVID-19. Study context: Spain, Italy and the United States supplied samples that represented acute and convalescent COVID-19. The analysed material was cDNA or gDNA that came from T cells, B-cell-depleted T cells, or PBMCs.

Assay: immunoSEQ multiplex PCR; the TCRdb copy retains only in-frame clones and omits some. This sample has roughly 250,000 clones, with 82% found just once. Trimming cost V 6 bases and J 9 bases; bases outside gene matches: 8. Germline V gene lookup returns CDR1 LNHDA and CDR2 SQIVND (reference sequence). The CDR3 covers 13 residues. The chain uses TRBV19 and TRBJ2-3; 8 bases align to TRBD2. The TCR comes from a woman at least 80 years old with active or convalescent COVID-19. Sequenced input: peripheral blood. The CDR3 DNA is TGTGCCAGTAGGCAACCGGGACTAGGAACGCAGTATTTT. It is translated as CASRQPGLGTQYF.